These T cell receptor beta chains were read from a single sample in a study of shared clonotypes between healthy human individuals. Produced via immunoSEQ multiplex PCR; TCRdb's table is partial and in-frame only. The table has about 2.1 million clones, just under 95% seen once; the top ten hold about 1.6%. The sequenced material came from naive CD8+ T cells from PBMCs. The receptors here all came from a young man in good health. Some clones in this sample may be carry-over from other donors' samples. CDR3s include the opening cysteine and the closing phenylalanine or tryptophan. The D gene is left open where the match is weak. Not all rows give a size; the values are once, few, many and, for expanded clones, a class.

TGTGCCAGCAGTTTAAGGTCGGGCAACACTGAAGCTTTCTTT	CASSLRSGNTEAFF	TRBV27	TRBJ1-1	-	-
TGTGCCAGCAGCCCCGGACAGGGGGGTACAGATACGCAGTATTTT	CASSPGQGGTDTQYF	TRBV7-9	TRBJ2-3	TRBD1	-
TGTGCCAGCCGACAGACACCCTACGAGCAGTACTTC	CASRQTPYEQYF	TRBV27	TRBJ2-7	-	-
TGTGCCAGCAGCCAGGTGGGGGGGCCTGGAAACACCATATATTTT	CASSQVGGPGNTIYF	TRBV5-6	TRBJ1-3	-	-
TGTGCCAGCAGCTTAGTGTTAGATTCAGCTTTCTTT	CASSLVLDSAFF	TRBV7-9	TRBJ1-1	-	-
TGTGCCAGCTCACCCTTCAGGGACAGGGTCGGCACCGGGGAGCTGTTTTTT	CASSPFRDRVGTGELFF	TRBV18	TRBJ2-2	TRBD1	-
TGTGCCAGCAAGACAGGGATATCAAGCGAGCAGTACTTC	CASKTGISSEQYF	TRBV6-1	TRBJ2-7	TRBD1	-
TGTGCCAGCAGTGCCGGGCCGCGGGAACTGTTTTTT	CASSAGPRELFF	TRBV2	TRBJ1-4	-	-
TGTGCCAGCAGTATAATAGCGGGGAACCCACAAGAGACCCAGTACTTC	CASSIIAGNPQETQYF	TRBV27	TRBJ2-5	TRBD2	once
TGTGCCTGGAGAGGTGGGGCACTATTGGCAGATACGCAGTATTTT	CAWRGGALLADTQYF	TRBV30	TRBJ2-3	-	-
TGTGCCAGCAGTTTACGGGGGGTCACCTACGAGCAGTACTTC	CASSLRGVTYEQYF	TRBV27	TRBJ2-7	TRBD2	-
TGCGCCAGCAGCTTGTGGGGTGGACACTACGAGCAGTACTTC	CASSLWGGHYEQYF	TRBV5-1	TRBJ2-7	-	-
TGTGCCAGCAGTATATCCCCAAATAGCAATCAGCCCCAGCATTTT	CASSISPNSNQPQHF	TRBV28	TRBJ1-5	-	-
TGTGCCAGTGGGGGCCAGAACACTGAAGCTTTCTTT	CASGGQNTEAFF	TRBV7-9	TRBJ1-1	-	-
TGTGCCAGCAGCCCCTCCTTAGGACAGGGGGCGAAAACCGGGGAGCTGTTTTTT	CASSPSLGQGAKTGELFF	TRBV7-8	TRBJ2-2	TRBD1	-
TGTGCCAGCAGTTGGACAGGACAGGATGGTAACTATGGCTACACCTTC	CASSWTGQDGNYGYTF	TRBV27	TRBJ1-2	TRBD1	-
TGTGCCAGCAGTGGCCCCCGAACGGAGGGAGGCACTGAAACTTTCTTT	CASSGPRTEGGTETFF	TRBV2	TRBJ1-1	-	-
TGCAGCGTCGGACAGGCGTCCTACGAGCAGTACTTC	CSVGQASYEQYF	TRBV29-1	TRBJ2-7	TRBD1	-
TGTGCTAGTGGTTTGTCGAGCGGTCCCGGGGATACGCAGTATTTT	CASGLSSGPGDTQYF	TRBV12-5	TRBJ2-3	-	-
TGTGCCAGCAGTTACAGCCGGAACACTGAAGCTTTCTTT	CASSYSRNTEAFF	TRBV6-5	TRBJ1-1	-	once
TGTGCCAGCAGCTTAGCGCGCCAGAGGCGGGCCCACGAGCAGTACTTC	CASSLARQRRAHEQYF	TRBV7-2	TRBJ2-7	-	-
TGTGCCAGCAGTAGCCCCGCGGGGGCGAGGGAAAAACTGTTTTTT	CASSSPAGAREKLFF	TRBV6-5	TRBJ1-4	-	-
TGTGCCAGCAGTTTAGCCGGGACAGGGGCCACTGAAGCTTTCTTT	CASSLAGTGATEAFF	TRBV27	TRBJ1-1	TRBD1	-
TGTGCCAGCAGTCCAGATGTGGGCGGGACTGAAGCTTTCTTT	CASSPDVGGTEAFF	TRBV2	TRBJ1-1	-	-
TGTGCCAGCAGCTCCGACACTGAAGCTTTCTTT	CASSSDTEAFF	TRBV9	TRBJ1-1	-	-
TGTGCCAGCAGTGAACTGCGGAGACAAGAGACCCAGTACTTC	CASSELRRQETQYF	TRBV2	TRBJ2-5	-	-
TGCGCCAGCAGTGAGGCCAGTAATAGCATGAACACTGAAGCTTTCTTT	CASSEASNSMNTEAFF	TRBV10-1	TRBJ1-1	-	-
TGTGCCAGCAGCCATAGGGACTACCGCGGGAGCTATGAGCAGTTCTTC	CASSHRDYRGSYEQFF	TRBV27	TRBJ2-1	TRBD2	once
TGCGCCAGCAGCTTGGCCGTCACTGGACAGAGCGAGCAGTACTTC	CASSLAVTGQSEQYF	TRBV5-1	TRBJ2-7	-	-
TGCGCCAGCAGCCCGTGGGGACAGTCCCGGGGCACTGAAGCTTTCTTT	CASSPWGQSRGTEAFF	TRBV4-1	TRBJ1-1	TRBD1	-
TGCGCCAGGGGACAGGGCGGCTCCTATGGCTACACCTTC	CARGQGGSYGYTF	TRBV5-1	TRBJ1-2	TRBD1	-
TGTGCCACCCAAAGGGAGGGGGCGCCCACCGGGGAGCTGTTTTTT	CATQREGAPTGELFF	TRBV7-9	TRBJ2-2	-	-
TGTGCCAGCAGCTTGAGAGGCGGGGAGACCCAGTACTTC	CASSLRGGETQYF	TRBV11-2	TRBJ2-5	-	once
TGTGCCAGCAGCTGGGACAGGGATCCGGCCCAGCATTTT	CASSWDRDPAQHF	TRBV7-9	TRBJ1-5	TRBD1	-
TGCAGCGTTGAGGCGCAGTCCCACGAGCAGTACTTC	CSVEAQSHEQYF	TRBV29-1	TRBJ2-7	-	-
TGTGCCAGCAGCTTTACCAGGGGCGCTTACGAGCAGTACTTC	CASSFTRGAYEQYF	TRBV5-5	TRBJ2-7	-	-
TGTGCCAGCAGTTCCCCCCGGACTGCGAGCTCCTACGAGCAGTACTTC	CASSSPRTASSYEQYF	TRBV28	TRBJ2-7	-	few
TGTGCCAGCAGCTTACGCGGGGAAGGAGACTACGAGCAGTACTTC	CASSLRGEGDYEQYF	TRBV7-9	TRBJ2-7	-	-
TGTGCCAGTAGTATTAAGGGACAACTCTACGAGCAGTACTTC	CASSIKGQLYEQYF	TRBV19	TRBJ2-7	-	-
TGTGCCAGCAGCTTAGGACGTCAGGGGAGCACTGAAGCTTTCTTT	CASSLGRQGSTEAFF	TRBV7-9	TRBJ1-1	-	many
TGTGCCAGCAGATTTCGACAGGGCAATCAGCCCCAGCATTTT	CASRFRQGNQPQHF	TRBV28	TRBJ1-5	-	-
TGTGCCAGCAGCCCACCTACTAGCGCCAAAAGCTCCTACGAGCAGTACTTC	CASSPPTSAKSSYEQYF	TRBV7-6	TRBJ2-7	TRBD2	-
TGTGCCACCAGCGGAGGACTAGCGGTCTACAATGAGCAGTTCTTC	CATSGGLAVYNEQFF	TRBV15	TRBJ2-1	TRBD2	-
TGTGCCAGCAGTCCAAAGACAGGAACGCTCAACACCATATATTTT	CASSPKTGTLNTIYF	TRBV27	TRBJ1-3	-	-